What follows are 27 T cell receptor beta chains derived from one specimen sequenced in a study of early T cells in non-severe SARS-CoV-2 infection. TCRdb re-derived calls from the 5' RACE reads in MiXCR, one entry per CDR3 protein. This sample has over 95,000 distinct CDR3 sequences; roughly 15% occur once, and the top ten carry about 1.3%. The sequenced sample consisted of whole blood. The receptor source for this set is an adult who was a healthcare worker with PCR-confirmed SARS-CoV-2 infection or an uninfected control (not recorded which).

The chain's CDR3 is CASYSGKLFF. CDR3 nucleotides: TGTGCCAGCTATTCCGGAAAACTGTTTTTT. The gene calls are TRBV11-2 and TRBJ1-4; no definite D call. Germline lookup yields CDR1 SGHAT and CDR2 FQNNGV. This CDR3 has 10 residues. Trimming took off 8 bases at V and 10 bases at J, with 8 bases between the two ends.

This clonotype was seen more than once but under ten times. The V call is TRBV7-8, the J call TRBJ2-2; D is uncertain. Germline CDR1 SGHVS, CDR2 FQNEAQ. Trimming pared 5 bases from V and 7 bases from J, leaving 8 bases between. The CDR3 is 12 residues long. CDR3 region: CASSVVGGELFF. The CDR3 DNA reads TGTGCCAGCAGCGTCGTGGGCGGGGAGCTGTTTTTT.

This clonotype was seen a handful of times. The chain joins TRBV11-2 to TRBJ1-1, with D unresolved. The CDR3 sequence is 15 residues long. Germline-derived CDR1 and CDR2 are SGHAT and FQNNGV. V was trimmed by 5 bases and J by 8 bases, leaving 21 bases between them. CDR3: CASSTRGSPVSEAFF. The CDR3, as DNA: TGTGCCAGCAGCACCCGTGGATCGCCTGTCTCGGAAGCTTTCTTT.

This clonotype was observed many times. This chain joins TRBV30 and TRBJ1-1; TRBD1 aligns across 8 bases. The CDR3 is 14 amino acids. Germline V gene sequence: CDR1 GTSNPN, CDR2 SVGIG (reference sequence). J was trimmed by 10 bases and V by 4 bases; bases with no gene match: 14. This chain's CDR3 is CAWKTPYRGEGAFF. The CDR3 DNA reads as TGTGCCTGGAAGACTCCTTACAGGGGGGAGGGAGCTTTCTTT.

The CDR3 loop reads CASSFRGPQPQHF. The CDR3 coding sequence is TGTGCCAGCAGCTTTAGGGGACCCCAGCCCCAGCATTTT. J is TRBJ1-5 and V is TRBV7-2, with a tentative D call TRBD1 (5 bases). V shed 3 bases and J shed 7 bases, with 10 bases lying between them. CDR1 SGHTA and CDR2 FQGNSA come from the germline V gene. This CDR3 spans 13 amino acids.

The chain recombines TRBV18 with TRBJ1-1; D is unclear. Between the trimmed V and J ends, which lost 3 bases and 2 bases, there was a span of 10 bases. CDR1 KGHSH and CDR2 LQKENI come from the germline V gene. The CDR3 covers 14 residues. The CDR3 sequence: CASSPGLTNTEAFF. CDR3 DNA: TGTGCCAGCTCACCCGGGCTAACTAACACTGAAGCTTTCTTT.

The V and J genes are TRBV6-6 and TRBJ2-5, with TRBD1 matching over 8 bases. CDR1 is MNHNY and CDR2 is SVGAGI in the germline V gene (reference sequence). V trimming: 6 bases; J trimming: 5 bases; junction bases outside the gene matches: 11. This CDR3 comprises 15 residues. The CDR3 loop reads CASSPSSGGSETQYF. Written as DNA, the CDR3 is TGTGCCAGCAGCCCCAGTTCAGGGGGCAGTGAGACCCAGTACTTC.

The chain is built from TRBV12-5 and TRBJ2-3; D may be TRBD2 (5 bases). The CDR3 length is 16 residues. Trimming took 2 bases from V and 4 from J, leaving 16 bases between them. Looked up from germline, CDR1 is LGHNT and CDR2 is FRNRAP. DNA for the CDR3: TGTGCTAGTGGTTTGAAACTAGTGGGCTTCGCAGATACGCAGTATTTT. This gives the protein CASGLKLVGFADTQYF.

This chain connects TRBV20-1 to TRBJ2-7; D might be TRBD1 or TRBD2, each matching 7 bases. Germline assignment: CDR1 DFQATT and CDR2 SNEGSKA (reference sequence). This CDR3 is 13 amino acids long. CDR3 in amino acids: CSGRGEGYYEQYF. As DNA, the CDR3 is TGCAGCGGCAGGGGGGAGGGGTACTACGAGCAGTACTTC.

This clonotype was recorded a few times. The chain has TRBV24-1 and TRBJ1-1; D gene ambiguous. Trimming removed 5 bases from V and 8 bases from J, with 8 bases in between. The CDR3 is made up of 11 amino acids. Looked up from germline, CDR1 is KGHDR and CDR2 is SFDVKD. CDR3 protein: CATSALGEAFF. In nucleotides, the CDR3 is TGTGCCACCAGTGCCCTTGGGGAAGCTTTCTTT.

The gene calls are TRBV2 and TRBJ1-1; D not certain. The CDR3 covers 13 residues. V lost 6 bases and J lost 0, with 8 bases in between. CDR1 is SNHLY, CDR2 FYNNEI, per germline. CDR3 nucleotides: TGTGCCAGCAGCCGCACTCTGAACACTGAAGCTTTCTTT. Its translation: CASSRTLNTEAFF.

The V and J genes are TRBV30 and TRBJ2-5, with TRBD1 as a possible D gene (5 bases). The CDR3 contains 12 residues. The germline CDR1 and CDR2 sequences are GTSNPN and SVGIG (reference sequence). The V end lost 7 bases, the J end lost 1 base, and 10 bases lay between the germline ends. CDR3 in DNA: TGTGCCTCCGAGGACACCCAAGAGACCCAGTACTTC. This sequence encodes CASEDTQETQYF.

This clonotype was detected a few times. The V call is TRBV12-3 or TRBV12-4, the J call TRBJ2-1; D is undetermined. The length of the CDR3 is 11 residues. V was clipped by 2 bases and J by 9 bases, with 5 bases between them. The CDR3 region is CASSLQVEQFF. The DNA for the CDR3 is TGTGCCAGCAGTTTACAGGTTGAGCAGTTCTTC.

This clonotype was seen more than once but under ten times. This chain connects TRBV27 to TRBJ1-6; D ambiguous. The CDR3 has 16 residues. The V end was cut by 3 bases, the J end by 0 bases, with 9 bases between. Germline V lookup: CDR1 MNHEY, CDR2 SMNVEV (reference sequence). CDR3 sequence (DNA): TGTGCCAGCAGTTTGGACTACTCCTCCTATAATTCACCCCTCCACTTT. Its protein is CASSLDYSSYNSPLHF.

The table lists this clonotype with a few counts. CDR3 sequence (DNA): TGTGCCAGCAGTAGGGGCAGTCCTGCCTCCTACGAGCAGTACTTC. The encoded protein is CASSRGSPASYEQYF. The chain couples TRBV12-3 or TRBV12-4 to TRBJ2-7; weak D call: TRBD1 (5 bases). There are 15 residues in the CDR3. The V end lost 5 bases, the J end lost 0 bases, and 14 bases lay between the germline ends.

Note on this clonotype: A much more abundant neighbour one base away suggests this may be a read error. This chain joins TRBV29-1 and TRBJ2-3; D ambiguous. The CDR3 totals 10 residues. V was trimmed by 8 bases and J by 6 bases, leaving 9 bases between them. The germline V gene has CDR1 SQVTM and CDR2 ANQGSEA. The CDR3 DNA reads as TGCAGCTCTGTGGGCGATACGCAGTATTTT. Its translation: CSSVGDTQYF.

This clonotype was seen a few times. The chain recombines TRBV7-2 with TRBJ2-7, with D maybe TRBD1 (5 bases). Germline loops: CDR1 SGHTA, CDR2 FQGNSA. The CDR3 spans 14 residues. Trimming stripped 3 bases from V and 2 bases from J, with 11 bases between. CDR3 nucleotide sequence: TGTGCCAGCAGCTTGGGGCAGGGCGCCTACGAGCAGTACTTC. The encoded protein is CASSLGQGAYEQYF.

Note on this clonotype: One end of the junction varies from germline; a read error may be responsible. The V and J genes are TRBV20-1 and TRBJ2-7, with D maybe TRBD2 (6 bases). Germline CDR1 DFQATT, CDR2 SNEGSKA (reference sequence). The CDR3 runs to 14 residues. In nucleotides, the CDR3 is TGCAGTGCGCCCTTGGAGGGAGGCTCGGGCGAGCAGAACTTC. The encoded protein is CSAPLEGGSGEQNF.

The chain uses TRBV13 and TRBJ2-5; no definite D call. CDR3 length: 13 amino acids. The V end was cut by 4 bases, the J end by 2 bases, with 8 bases between. The germline V gene encodes CDR1 PRHDT and CDR2 FYEKMQ (reference sequence). CDR3 residues: CASSYRRQETQYF. The DNA for the CDR3 is TGTGCCAGCAGCTACCGGCGTCAAGAGACCCAGTACTTC.

This clonotype showed up just a few times. In nucleotides, the CDR3 is TGCGCCAGCAGCCAGCACAGGGGGCTTAATGAAAAACTGTTTTTT. Translated: CASSQHRGLNEKLFF. This chain joins TRBV4-3 and TRBJ1-4, with 9 bases identical to TRBD1. The CDR3 runs 15 residues. Germline V CDR1 and CDR2: LGHNA, YSLEER. The V segment lost 3 bases and the J segment 4 bases; nucleotides outside the gene matches: 3.

The chain combines TRBV20-1 with TRBJ2-7; 16 bases match TRBD2. Unmatched junction bases numbered 5, after V lost 5 bases and J lost 4 bases. The CDR3 loop spans 15 amino acids. Germline V lookup: CDR1 DFQATT, CDR2 SNEGSKA (reference sequence). The CDR3 bases are TGCAGTGCTGGGACTAGCGGGGGGGTTTCATACGAGCAGTACTTC. Amino acids: CSAGTSGGVSYEQYF.

The rearrangement links TRBV5-5 to TRBJ1-1; D may be TRBD1 (6 bases). The CDR3 has 12 amino acids. The germline gives CDR1 SGHKS, CDR2 YYEKEE (reference sequence). The germline V and J ends were trimmed by 3 bases and 10 bases, with 13 bases remaining between them. The CDR3 sequence: CASSWGRGAAFF. The CDR3, as DNA: TGTGCCAGCAGCTGGGGCAGGGGTGCAGCTTTCTTT.

This clonotype has more than one count but fewer than ten. The V gene is TRBV7-2, the J gene TRBJ2-5; 13 positions agree with TRBD2. Germline CDR1 is SGHTA and CDR2 is FQGNSA. The CDR3 covers 17 residues. Trimming at V came to 3 bases and at J to 5 bases, leaving 9 bases not matched to a gene. The CDR3 sequence is CASSFRLGTSGEETQYF. The CDR3 nucleotides are TGTGCCAGCAGCTTTCGCCTAGGGACTAGCGGGGAGGAGACCCAGTACTTC.

This clonotype was seen repeatedly, ten times or more. This rearrangement joins TRBV11-3 to TRBJ2-7, with 7 positions matching TRBD1. J gave up 5 bases and V 3 bases, and 10 bases lay outside the gene matches. CDR3 size: 15 residues. In germline, CDR1 is SGHNT, CDR2 YENEEA. Here the CDR3 reads CASSFRMDRRDEQYF. Here the CDR3 DNA reads TGTGCCAGCAGCTTCCGAATGGACAGGCGCGACGAGCAGTACTTC.

This clonotype has just a few counts. The chain carries TRBV6-6 and TRBJ2-3; 14 bases fit TRBD2. The germline gives CDR1 MNHNY, CDR2 SVGAGI (reference sequence). The CDR3 has 19 residues. V lost 5 bases to trimming and J lost 4 bases; unmatched junction nucleotides: 14. The CDR3 spells CASSTWTSGRTTGADTQYF. The DNA for the CDR3 is TGTGCCAGCAGTACATGGACTAGCGGGAGGACTACTGGGGCAGATACGCAGTATTTT.

The CDR3 region has the DNA TGTGCCACTCGGACAGGGGATGACTACGAGCAGTACTTC. Protein: CATRTGDDYEQYF. The V gene is TRBV18, the J gene TRBJ2-7, with TRBD1 identical over 9 bases. Germline loops: CDR1 KGHSH, CDR2 LQKENI. The CDR3 is 13 residues long. The trim removed 10 bases at V and 3 bases at J, leaving 7 bases unmatched.

A few counts support this clonotype. CDR3 amino acids: CASREGQGDTGELFF. The CDR3 DNA reads TGTGCCAGCAGAGAAGGACAGGGGGACACCGGGGAGCTGTTTTTT. The rearrangement links TRBV6-6 to TRBJ2-2; 10 bases map to TRBD1. The length of the CDR3 is 15 residues. V trimming: 6 bases; J trimming: 3 bases; junction bases outside the gene matches: 4. Per the germline V gene, CDR1 is MNHNY and CDR2 is SVGAGI (reference sequence).